This TCR beta chain comes out of a study of shared clonotypes between healthy human individuals (TCRdb year 2020). Some background on the complete study: Two women and a few men aged 18 to 49 years were included in the cohort. For each donor, CD4 naive and CD4 memory were each run on three plates, CD8 naive on two plates, and CD8 memory on one plate. The study deeply sequenced blood TCR repertoires of about 5 healthy adults to estimate repertoire size and the extent of clonotype sharing between individuals. To increase sequencing depth and limit assay-specific biases, different laboratories used diverse techniques to prepare libraries and sequence TCR repertoires. Between about 0.94 and 8.9 billion PBMCs per donor were obtained by leukapheresis. The research as a whole found: Sampling was limited to blood, and TCR repertoires in tissue likely differ from TCR repertoires in blood. Pairwise subsampling indicated that sequencing depth was expected to affect the degree of clonotype sharing among donors. The genetic and exposure-history diversity represented was limited by the small number of donors. Even with the large sequencing depth, rarefaction of the sorted-subset datasets indicated that sequencing was incomplete. Naive subsets generally had larger estimated clonotype richness than memory subsets. Sharing across several donors was observed for around 5% of naive CD4, around 3.5% of naive CD8, roughly 2.3% of memory CD4, and around 0.4% of memory CD8 clonotypes. Compared with non-shared clonotypes, clonotypes shared by all four sorted-subset donors had higher generation probabilities.

CD8 naive samples consisted of CD45RO-negative cells that were positively selected for CCR7, yielding a CD45RA+CCR7+ population without TemRA cells. The donors were healthy, HIV-negative adults who had no recently reported acute infections or vaccinations. Every donor was a Caucasian adult living in Nashville, Tennessee, USA. Blood was collected by leukapheresis, and PBMCs were isolated by Ficoll-Histopaque density gradient centrifugation and then cryopreserved in liquid nitrogen vapor phase. Analytical flow cytometry was used to check the purity and quantity of each magnetically sorted T cell population. From each sorted fraction, genomic DNA was isolated and quantified by UV absorbance on a Nanodrop 2000c. Turning to this clone: Its antigen is unknown. Per-base qualities were not stored, and no clone one base away is much larger.

TCR CDR3 regions were amplified from genomic DNA by multiplex PCR using the deep immunoSEQ assay. Genomic DNA extracted from each cell subset was distributed evenly over all wells of several immunoSEQ 96-well plates, and each plate served as one replicate. For sorted subsets, roughly 200 ng of genomic DNA, equivalent to roughly 30,000 T cell genomes, went into each replicate PCR. Purified libraries were measured with a Qubit 3.0 fluorometer, size-checked on a Bioanalyzer 2100, and measured again with the KAPA Library Quantification kit. Every immunoSEQ 96-well plate was sequenced on a dedicated single-read 150-cycle Illumina NextSeq 550 flow cell. As for the original processing: Because the immunoSEQ output held only junctional sequences and lacked quality scores, the filtering could not match the filtering applied to full-length reads. To assign V/J genes and CDR3, sequences were annotated against IMGT germline references using PyIR, a Python wrapper for IgBLAST v1.9. Reads were filtered out if the reads had weak V/J assignments (E-value above 1e-6), no CDR3, stop codons, out-of-frame junctions, or ambiguous translated residues. V3J clonotypes were defined by identical inferred V gene, J gene, and CDR3 amino acid sequence. To compute the percentage overlap between repertoires, the number of shared unique clonotypes was divided by the size of the smaller repertoire. Repertoire richness was assessed with RTK rarefaction, the Chao1 estimator, and Recon v2.1 estimates of unobserved clonotypes. Generation probabilities were computed with OLGA for all TCRbeta clonotypes obtained by the gDNA method from several donors. In TCRdb, the immuneACCESS table is reduced to in-frame sequences with V and J assigned. These tables do not hold every clone; where another copy was compared, an unresolved V gene accounts for under half, and the others remain unexplained. That table is the source of V, J and clone size, and D and trimming were worked out from the DNA. The sample yields millions of clones; roughly 95% were counted once. The leading ten clones occupy approximately 1.2% of the sample.

The clonotype originates from a man aged 18-30 years in good health. Specimen: naive CD8+ T cells sorted from blood. This specimen's cell subset or site label, interpreted: CD45RA+CCR7+.

The CDR3 reads CASSTGVHEQYF. Here is the DNA: TGTGCCAGCAGTACAGGGGTCCACGAGCAGTACTTC. This chain is built from TRBV28 and TRBJ2-7; TRBD1 aligns with 7 central bases. The CDR3 spans 12 residues, from the cysteine through the phenylalanine. The only DNA kept is the CDR3, 36 bases in frame from the first base. The V end gives up 5 bases and the J end 5 bases, leaving 3 bases in the junction not matched to a gene. CDR1 and CDR2 are read off the germline V gene as MDHEN and SYDVKM.